Each of the 17 T cell receptor beta chains below was sequenced from the same sample in a study of blood T cell repertoires in COVID-19. The table came from immunoSEQ multiplex PCR; TCRdb's copy has only in-frame clones and leaves some out. The table lists roughly 250,000 clones, 75% to 90% of them singletons. Material: peripheral blood. The receptors derive from an older woman with active or convalescent COVID-19.

V is TRBV30 and J is TRBJ2-3; perhaps TRBD1 as D (6 bases). Trimming shortened V by 7 bases and J by 2 bases, and 13 bases separated the two germline ends. Germline V gene data show CDR1 as GTSNPN and CDR2 as SVGIG (reference sequence). The CDR3 loop spans 13 amino acids. This CDR3 reads CASTGYLTDTQYF. DNA for the CDR3: TGTGCCTCTACAGGGTATCTCACAGATACGCAGTATTTT.

This chain links TRBV29-1 with TRBJ1-2; TRBD1 matches 8 bases. The length of the CDR3 is 15 residues. CDR1 is SQVTM, CDR2 ANQGSEA, per germline. The junction had 8 bases not matched to a gene; V was cut back by 5 bases and J by 0 bases. This chain's CDR3 is CSVTPTGVANYGYTF. CDR3 nucleotides: TGCAGCGTTACTCCGACAGGGGTAGCTAACTATGGCTACACCTTC. The whole variable domain, remainder taken from reference TRBV29-1 and TRBJ1-2, is SAVISQKPSRDICQRGTSLTIQCQVDSQVTMMFWYRQQPGQSLTLIATANQGSEATYESGFVIDKFPISRPNLTFSTLTVSNMSPEDSSIYLCSVTPTGVANYGYTFGSGTRLTVV.

The chain joins TRBV5-5 to TRBJ1-1; weak D call: TRBD1 (6 bases). The CDR3 runs to 15 residues. V shed 4 bases and J shed 0 bases, with 13 bases lying between them. Germline lookup yields CDR1 SGHKS and CDR2 YYEKEE (reference sequence). CDR3 in DNA: TGTGCCAGCAGCCAGAGACAGGCTTTGAACACTGAAGCTTTCTTT. This translates into CASSQRQALNTEAFF. The whole variable domain, filled in from reference TRBV5-5 and TRBJ1-1, reads DAGVTQSPTHLIKTRGQQVTLRCSPISGHKSVSWYQQVLGQGPQFIFQYYEKEERGRGNFPDRFSARQFPNYSSELNVNALLLGDSALYLCASSQRQALNTEAFFGQGTRLTVV.

This chain connects TRBV29-1 to TRBJ1-2; D is unresolved. V lost 6 bases and J 2 bases, leaving 7 bases between the germline ends. In germline, CDR1 is SQVTM, CDR2 ANQGSEA. The CDR3 spans 11 residues. The CDR3 bases are TGCAGCGTCAGGTACAACTATGGCTACACCTTC. This codes for CSVRYNYGYTF.

The rearrangement links TRBV7-2 to TRBJ2-4; D is perhaps TRBD2 (5 bases). The V end lost 5 bases, the J end lost 0 bases, and 14 bases lay between the germline ends. The CDR3 is made up of 16 amino acids. Germline assignment: CDR1 SGHTA and CDR2 FQGNSA. The CDR3 coding sequence is TGTGCCAGCAGCCCCCGACGGGGTTTAGCCAAAAACATTCAGTACTTC. This codes for CASSPRRGLAKNIQYF.

The J gene is TRBJ2-5, the V gene TRBV4-1, with 9 bases fitting TRBD2. V lost 0 bases to trimming and J lost 3 bases; unmatched junction nucleotides: 11. Germline V gives CDR1 MGHRA, CDR2 YSYEKL. CDR3 length equals 18 residues. CDR3 sequence: CASSQEASRGGPKETQYF. Here the CDR3 DNA reads TGCGCCAGCAGCCAAGAAGCATCGCGGGGGGGCCCCAAAGAGACCCAGTACTTC.

The count of this clone is one. CDR3 coding DNA: TGCGCCAGCAGTTTGACAGGGGGGTACGAGCAGTACTTC. This sequence encodes CASSLTGGYEQYF. This rearrangement joins TRBV10-2 to TRBJ2-7; TRBD1 agrees at 9 bases. CDR3 length: 13 amino acids. Germline CDR1 WSHSY, CDR2 SAAADI. V lost 5 bases, J lost 4 bases, and 3 bases stayed unmatched.

This CDR3 is CASSQREGSSSYNSPLHF. CDR3 in DNA: TGTGCCAGCAGCCAAAGGGAGGGCAGTAGCTCCTATAATTCACCCCTCCACTTT. V is TRBV4-2 and J is TRBJ1-6; D is ambiguous. CDR3 length: 18 residues. Germline lookup yields CDR1 LGHNA and CDR2 YNFKEQ. The V and J ends lost 2 bases and 0 bases respectively, with 14 bases between them.

Comments on this clone: Other DNA sequences of this sample code for an identical CDR3. The V and J genes are TRBV5-1 and TRBJ2-3, with D possibly matching TRBD2 (5 bases). V was clipped by 0 bases and J by 3 bases, with 8 bases between them. Germline CDR1 reads SGHRS; CDR2 reads YFSETQ. CDR3 length: 14 amino acids. The chain's CDR3 is CASSLGEGTDTQYF. In nucleotides, the CDR3 is TGCGCCAGCAGCTTGGGCGAGGGAACAGATACGCAGTATTTT.

This chain links TRBV6-5 with TRBJ2-5, with TRBD1 as a possible D gene (7 bases). Germline V gives CDR1 MNHEY, CDR2 SVGAGI. CDR3 length: 13 amino acids. The V end lost 9 bases, the J end lost 4 bases, and 15 bases lay between the germline ends. The CDR3 bases are TGTGCCAGTGACAGGGAGGTAGGAGAGACCCAGTACTTC. Translating gives CASDREVGETQYF.

This chain links TRBV18 with TRBJ1-1; 10 bases agree with TRBD1. CDR1 KGHSH and CDR2 LQKENI come from the germline V gene. The CDR3 extends over 15 amino acids. With 5 bases clipped from V and 1 base from J, the junction kept 4 bases outside the gene matches. The CDR3 DNA follows: TGTGCCAGCTCAGGACAGGGGGGCGAGAACACTGAAGCTTTCTTT. This gives the protein CASSGQGGENTEAFF.

The table lists this clone with many counts. The same CDR3 is also encoded by other DNA sequences in this sample. The V gene is TRBV6-6, the J gene TRBJ1-1, with unresolved D. CDR1 MNHNY and CDR2 SVGAGI come from the germline V gene (reference sequence). There are 12 residues in the CDR3. Trimming took off 4 bases at V and 5 bases at J, with 8 bases between the two ends. CDR3 in DNA: TGTGCCAGCAGTTTGGCGGGGACTGAAGCTTTCTTT. It specifies CASSLAGTEAFF.

The chain has TRBV28 and TRBJ2-2; a weak D match, TRBD2 (6 bases). V was cut by 5 bases and J by 7 bases, with 17 bases left in between. CDR3 length: 15 amino acids. CDR1 and CDR2 (germline): MDHEN, SYDVKM. The CDR3: CASSPPTAGGGELFF. As DNA, the CDR3 is TGTGCCAGCAGTCCCCCGACAGCCGGGGGCGGGGAGCTGTTTTTT.

The genes are TRBV19 and TRBJ2-7, with 9 bases identical to TRBD1. This CDR3 is built from 15 residues. In germline, CDR1 is LNHDA, CDR2 SQIVND (reference sequence). With V trimmed by 7 bases and J by 6 bases, 13 bases remained unmatched. DNA of the CDR3: TGTGCCAGTACCGAGGGGGGACAGGGATTCCGCGAGCAGTACTTC. It translates to CASTEGGQGFREQYF.

The rearrangement joins TRBV10-3 to TRBJ2-5; D is possibly TRBD2 (6 bases). Germline V gene sequence: CDR1 ENHRY, CDR2 SYGVKD. The ends were cut back, 6 bases at V and 2 bases at J, with 10 bases in the middle. This CDR3 spans 13 amino acids. The CDR3 reads CAISWDFQETQYF. CDR3 bases: TGTGCCATCAGCTGGGACTTTCAAGAGACCCAGTACTTC.

V gene TRBV10-3 combines with J gene TRBJ1-5; unclear D gene. Germline CDR1 is ENHRY and CDR2 is SYGVKD. This CDR3 has 15 residues. V was pared by 5 bases and J by 4 bases, with 15 bases between. CDR3 sequence (DNA): TGTGCCATCAGTCCCCGTGCAGGCGCTAATCAGCCCCAGCATTTT. Protein: CAISPRAGANQPQHF.

The chain has TRBV6-4 and TRBJ2-1; 13 bases map to TRBD2. The CDR3 has 17 amino acids. With 0 bases clipped from V and 6 bases from J, the junction kept 5 bases outside the gene matches. Germline V gene data show CDR1 as MRHNA and CDR2 as SNTAGT. CDR3 amino acids: CASSDSWGLAGPNEQFF. The CDR3, as DNA: TGTGCCAGCAGTGACTCTTGGGGACTAGCGGGGCCCAATGAGCAGTTCTTC.